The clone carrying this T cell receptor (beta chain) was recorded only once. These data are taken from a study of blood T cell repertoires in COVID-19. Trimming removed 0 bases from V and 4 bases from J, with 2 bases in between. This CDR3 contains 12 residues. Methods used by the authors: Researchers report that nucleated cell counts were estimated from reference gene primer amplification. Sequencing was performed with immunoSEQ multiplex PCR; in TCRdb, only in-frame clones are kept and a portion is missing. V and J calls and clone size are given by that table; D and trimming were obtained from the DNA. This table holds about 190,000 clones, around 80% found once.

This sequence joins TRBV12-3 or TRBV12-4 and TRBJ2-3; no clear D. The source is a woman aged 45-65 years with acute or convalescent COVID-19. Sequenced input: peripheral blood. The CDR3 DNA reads TGTGCCAGCAGTTTAGCCTCAGATACGCAGTATTTT. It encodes CASSLASDTQYF.